A single sample gave rise to the 8 T cell receptor beta chains below, sequenced in a study of tumor-infiltrating lymphocytes in primary liver carcinoma. Alongside blood RNA obtained from unsorted whole blood, germline DNA was also extracted. A primer in the constant region served to generate TCR beta cDNA from approximately 450 ng of total RNA. Amplification in three nested multiplex PCR rounds with slightly modified ARM-PCR gave rise to TCR beta libraries. With TRBV1-TRBV30 forward primers and a C-beta reverse primer, the first two PCR rounds were run for approximately 9 cycles each. TCRdb independently ran MiXCR on the multiplex PCR reads; one entry per CDR3 protein. Found here are approximately 300,000 distinct CDR3 sequences, about 60% of them singletons; the top ten hold approximately 9%. The sample was peripheral blood. The receptor set was obtained from a man aged 35 to 55 with primary liver carcinoma and hepatitis B virus infection.

Worth noting for this clonotype: The junction does not match germline at one end; this may be a read error. The chain recombines TRBV11-1 with TRBJ2-1, with TRBD1 identical over 8 bases. The CDR3 has 16 amino acids. Germline assignment: CDR1 SGHAT and CDR2 FQDESV (reference sequence). DNA of the CDR3: TGTGCCAGCACCTCATCCCGAGACAGGGGCATAAATGAGCAATTCTTC. It codes for CASTSSRDRGINEQFF. Full variable domain (outside the CDR3, taken from reference TRBV11-1 and TRBJ2-1): EAEVAQSPRYKITEKSQAVAFWCDPISGHATLYWYRQILGQGPELLVQFQDESVVDDSQLPKDRFSAERLKGVDSTLKIQPAELGDSAMYLCASTSSRDRGINEQFFGPGTRLTVL.

Regarding this clonotype: A read error may be the cause here, since a much bigger clone is one base away. V and J are TRBV11-2 and TRBJ2-7; 8 bases agree with TRBD1. The CDR3 is made up of 14 amino acids. The germline CDR1 and CDR2 sequences are SGHAT and FQNNGV. The CDR3 DNA reads TGTGCCAGCTGCTTCCGGACAGGGTCCTACGAGCAGTACTTC. Translating it yields CASCFRTGSYEQYF.

Many counts were recorded for this clonotype. The V and J genes are TRBV12-3 or TRBV12-4 and TRBJ2-7; 11 bases fit TRBD2. V was clipped by 6 bases and J by 6 bases; unmatched bases: 10. This CDR3 comprises 15 residues. CDR3 DNA: TGTGCCAGCAGCCTCCGGACTAGCGGGTATGCCGAGCAGTACTTC. It translates to CASSLRTSGYAEQYF.

Comment on this clonotype: This may be a read error, as it is one base from a much larger clone. V gene TRBV6-5 combines with J gene TRBJ1-1; D ambiguous. The germline V gene encodes CDR1 MNHEY and CDR2 SVGAGI. Trimming pared 9 bases from V and 1 base from J, leaving 12 bases between. This CDR3 has 13 residues. In nucleotides, the CDR3 is TGTGCCAGGAACCCCCCTGGGAACACTGAAGCTTTCTTT. Its translation is CARNPPGNTEAFF.

This clonotype was picked up a small number of times. The chain couples TRBV28 to TRBJ2-1, with 7 bases lining up with TRBD2. CDR3 length: 13 residues. CDR1 MDHEN and CDR2 SYDVKM come from the germline V gene. Trimming took 8 bases from V and 0 from J; bases not matched to a gene: 1. This CDR3 reads CASGRDSYNEQFF. CDR3 DNA: TGTGCCAGCGGGAGGGACTCCTACAATGAGCAGTTCTTC.

CDR3 DNA: TGCGCCAGCGAACAGCGGAACTATGGCTACACCTTC. It specifies CASEQRNYGYTF. The chain employs TRBV23-1 and TRBJ1-2; D is unclear. TRBV23-1 belongs to the ORF category, with a function that is uncertain. V lost 8 bases and J lost 2, with 9 bases in between. This CDR3 spans 12 amino acids.

Concerning this clonotype: The junction departs from germline at one end; a sequencing error may be responsible. The chain carries TRBV5-1 and TRBJ2-1, with 10 bases that match TRBD2. This CDR3 comprises 19 residues. The germline V gene has CDR1 SGHRS and CDR2 YFSETQ. CDR3 amino acids: CTSSLELAGFRGWEDEQFF. For the CDR3, the DNA is TGCACCAGTAGCTTAGAACTAGCGGGATTTCGGGGTTGGGAGGATGAGCAGTTCTTC.

A note on this clonotype: With a much larger clone just one base away, this may be a read error. The chain has TRBV24-1 and TRBJ2-5, with D possibly TRBD2 on 6 matching bases. Germline V gene data show CDR1 as KGHDR and CDR2 as SFDVKD. The CDR3 is made up of 15 amino acids. The CDR3 DNA is TGTGCCACCATTGATTTGCTCGGGGGAGGCGAGACCCAGTACTTC. Amino acids: CATIDLLGGGETQYF.